The source of this TCR beta chain is a study of CD8 T cells in Susac syndrome (dated by TCRdb to the late 2010s). About the investigation overall: Whether CD8+ T cell activation and differentiation in Susac syndrome was antigen driven was tested using repertoire sequencing. General conclusions and limits of the study: The study acknowledged that relatively few individuals were included in the TCR sequencing and HLA analysis.

Per the germline V gene (reference sequence), GTSNPN is the CDR1 and SVGIG is the CDR2. V loses 0 bases of germline sequence and J loses 2 bases, and the interval between the two ends is 7 bases. The CDR3, from cysteine to phenylalanine, totals 13 residues. Of all the DNA, just the CDR3 is kept, 39 bases in frame from base 1. In the case of this clonotype: Its antigen is unknown. No much larger clone is present one base from it, and per-base qualities are unavailable.

High-throughput TCR beta sequencing profiled peripheral blood CD8+ and CD4+ T cells from healthy donors, Susac syndrome patients and multiple sclerosis patients. Healthy donors were included as age- and sex-matched controls. Bulk CD8+ and CD4+ T cells were purified magnetically by negative isolation, whereas CD8+ TEMRA cells were enriched by FACS. Blood was collected in EDTA tubes and processed within 24 hours, with PBMCs isolated through density gradient centrifugation. PBMCs intended for TCR sequencing were cryopreserved in liquid nitrogen and thawed later in a water bath at 37 degrees C. The sorted or isolated CD4+, CD8+ and CD8+ TEMRA cells had a purity of 90% or higher. RNA was extracted with the RNeasy kit and about 0.5 to 1 ug was reverse transcribed using random hexamers. The immunoSEQ multiplex PCR assay, which covers 54 Vbeta and 13 Jbeta segments, was used to amplify TCR beta CDR3 regions. PCR amplification bias was corrected by using a synthetic template baseline for primer optimization and computational correction. From the authors' description of their analysis: Reads were assigned to V, D and J genes according to IMGT and analyzed in immunoSEQ Analyzer, with only productive sequences retained. Clonality was computed as one minus Shannon entropy normalized by log2 of the number of productive unique sequences. For each patient and control, public and private clones were evaluated among the 100 most prevalent clones. Susac-specific clones were defined as absent from healthy and MS cohorts, over a thousand published viral clones and other ImmuneACCESS disease sequences. TCRdb passed the public sequencing reads through fastp at Q25 and MiXCR, retaining productive beta sequences. Rows are combined by CDR3 protein, so each entry shows the most common genes and DNA. What appears here as the V and J calls and clone size reflects TCRdb's work, not the paper's. In this sample the table shows about 200,000 distinct CDR3 sequences, approximately 95% of which occur a single time. The ten largest clones take up around 0.093% of the sample.

Sequenced input: CD4+ T cells from PBMCs. This clonotype was sampled from a human donor in good health. The chain employs TRBV30 and TRBJ1-2; the D gene is perhaps TRBD1, on 6 matching bases. The nucleotide sequence is given as TGTGCCTGGAGTGTAGGGACAAACTATGGCTACACCTTC. Its translation is CAWSVGTNYGYTF.